Below, one T cell receptor beta chain is given with its context. The antigen remains unidentified. Germline values: CDR1 SGHVS, CDR2 FNYEAQ. This CDR3 is 12 amino acids long. V was clipped by 5 bases and J by 6 bases, with 9 bases between them. These data belong to a study of cytomegalovirus exposure and HLA in healthy donors. Both 60 Vbeta primers and 13 Jbeta primers went into the PCR. Some clones are missing from TCRdb's copy, which holds only in-frame ones; the method was immunoSEQ multiplex PCR. The repertoire holds 150,000 or so clones, roughly four fifths seen once, with 4.9% in the top ten. Broader study findings: Equally common other TCR beta chains were less clonally expanded than HLA-associated ones, a later analysis found. The only immune exposure information that was available was CMV serostatus. One variant, a missense change in DCLRE1C, was linked in a later analysis to TCR beta V- and J-gene trimming. Later analysis identified several of the most significant clusters that appeared linked to common viral pathogens.

This chain connects TRBV7-6 to TRBJ2-3, with a tentative D call TRBD1 (5 bases). Sequencing used PBMCs. The source of this sequence is a woman aged 18 to 35 in good health and CMV-seropositive. The CDR3 loop is CASSNSGDTQYF. CDR3 nucleotides: TGTGCCAGCAGCAACTCAGGGGATACGCAGTATTTT.